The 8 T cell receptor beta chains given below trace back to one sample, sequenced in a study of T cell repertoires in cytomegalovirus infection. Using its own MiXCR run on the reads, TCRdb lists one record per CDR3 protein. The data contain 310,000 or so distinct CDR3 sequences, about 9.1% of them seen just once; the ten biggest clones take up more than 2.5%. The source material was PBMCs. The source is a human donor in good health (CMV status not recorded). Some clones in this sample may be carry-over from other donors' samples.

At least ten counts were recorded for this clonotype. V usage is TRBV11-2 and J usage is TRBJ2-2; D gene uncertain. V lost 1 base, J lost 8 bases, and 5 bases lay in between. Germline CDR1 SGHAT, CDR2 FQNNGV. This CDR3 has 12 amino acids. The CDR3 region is CASSLVPGELFF. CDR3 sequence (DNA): TGTGCCAGCAGCTTAGTTCCTGGGGAGCTGTTTTTT.

The CDR3 DNA follows: TGTGCCACCAGCAGTCCCCGTGAACAGTTAGGGGAGCAGTACGTC. This codes for CATSSPREQLGEQYV. The genes are TRBV15 and TRBJ2-7; D is unresolved. Germline values: CDR1 LNHNV, CDR2 YYDKDF (reference sequence). V was cut by 3 bases and J by 7 bases, with 19 bases left in between. The CDR3 extends over 15 amino acids.

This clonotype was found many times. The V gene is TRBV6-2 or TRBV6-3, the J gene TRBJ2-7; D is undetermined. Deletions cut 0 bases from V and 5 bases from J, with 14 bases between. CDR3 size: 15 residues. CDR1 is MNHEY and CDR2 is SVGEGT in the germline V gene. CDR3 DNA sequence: TGTGCCAGCAGTTACTCGATTCTCTCAGGAAACGAGCAGTACTTC. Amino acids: CASSYSILSGNEQYF.

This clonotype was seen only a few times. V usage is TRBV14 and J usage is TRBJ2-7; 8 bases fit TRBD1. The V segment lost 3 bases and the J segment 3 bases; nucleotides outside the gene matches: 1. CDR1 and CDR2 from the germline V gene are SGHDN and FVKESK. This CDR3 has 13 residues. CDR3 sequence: CASSHDRGYEQYV. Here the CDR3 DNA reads TGTGCCAGCAGCCACGACAGGGGCTACGAGCAGTACGTC.

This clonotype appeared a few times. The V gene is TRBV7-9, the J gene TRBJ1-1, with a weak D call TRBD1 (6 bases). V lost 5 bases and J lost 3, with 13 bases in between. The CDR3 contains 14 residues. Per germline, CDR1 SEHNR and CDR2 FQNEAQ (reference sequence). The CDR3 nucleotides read TGTGCCAGCAGCCCGAGGGACACCTACACTGAAGCTTTCTTT. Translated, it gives CASSPRDTYTEAFF.

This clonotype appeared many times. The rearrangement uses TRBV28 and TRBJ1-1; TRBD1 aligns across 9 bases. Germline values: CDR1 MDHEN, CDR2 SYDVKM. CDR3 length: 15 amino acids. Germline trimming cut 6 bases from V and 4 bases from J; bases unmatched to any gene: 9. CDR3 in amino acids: CASRVPTGGRTEAFF. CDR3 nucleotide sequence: TGTGCCAGCAGGGTTCCGACAGGGGGTCGCACTGAAGCTTTCTTT.

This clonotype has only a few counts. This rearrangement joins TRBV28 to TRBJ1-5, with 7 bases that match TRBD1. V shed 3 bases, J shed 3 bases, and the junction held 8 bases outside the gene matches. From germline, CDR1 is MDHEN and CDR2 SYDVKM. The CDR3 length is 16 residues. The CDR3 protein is CASSLIRGTVNQPQHF. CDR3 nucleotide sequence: TGTGCCAGCAGTTTGATTCGAGGGACAGTCAATCAGCCCCAGCATTTT.

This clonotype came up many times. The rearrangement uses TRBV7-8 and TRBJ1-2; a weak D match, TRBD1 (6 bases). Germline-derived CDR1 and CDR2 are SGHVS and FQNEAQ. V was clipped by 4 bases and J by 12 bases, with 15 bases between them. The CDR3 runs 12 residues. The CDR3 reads CASSSKQGIHTF. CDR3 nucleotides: TGTGCCAGCAGCTCGAAACAGGGAATCCACACCTTC.